This entry lists 6 T cell receptor beta chains sequenced from one sample in a study of CD8 T cells in Susac syndrome. Random hexamers were used to reverse transcribe the RNA input (about 0.5 to 1 ug). In TCRdb, the immunoSEQ multiplex PCR reads were re-called with MiXCR into one record per CDR3 protein. The sample lists 250,000 to 350,000 distinct CDR3 sequences, approximately 85% occurring once. The sequenced material came from CD8+ T cells from PBMCs. Receptor source: a human donor with multiple sclerosis.

The J gene is TRBJ2-3, the V gene TRBV13; D is ambiguous. The V gene lost 8 bases and the J gene lost 5 bases, with 20 bases spanning the gap. The length of the CDR3 is 15 residues. Germline V gives CDR1 PRHDT, CDR2 FYEKMQ (reference sequence). CDR3 region: CASSGSGSRRDTQYF. CDR3 in DNA: TGTGCCAGCTCCGGCTCCGGAAGCCGCCGAGATACGCAGTATTTT. Variable domain in full (rest from reference TRBV13 and TRBJ2-3): AAGVIQSPRHLIKEKRETATLKCYPIPRHDTVYWYQQGPGQDPQFLISFYEKMQSDKGSIPDRFSAQQFSDYHSELNMSSLELGDSALYFCASSGSGSRRDTQYFGPGTRLTVL.

In DNA form, the CDR3 reads TGTGCCAGCAGCGGACCAGGGACAGGGACCCTCTACGAGCAGTACTTC. This codes for CASSGPGTGTLYEQYF. This rearrangement joins TRBV11-2 to TRBJ2-7, with 9 bases fitting TRBD1. CDR3 length: 16 residues. Unmatched junction bases numbered 11, after V lost 5 bases and J lost 3 bases. The germline V gene has CDR1 SGHAT and CDR2 FQNNGV. Drawing the rest from reference TRBV11-2 and TRBJ2-7, the complete variable domain is EAGVAQSPRYKIIEKRQSVAFWCNPISGHATLYWYQQILGQGPKLLIQFQNNGVVDDSQLPKDRFSAERLKGVDSTLKIQPAKLEDSAVYLCASSGPGTGTLYEQYFGPGTRLTVT.

This chain joins TRBV7-2 and TRBJ2-6; weak D call: TRBD1 (6 bases). The V gene lost 2 bases and the J gene lost 2 bases, with 10 bases spanning the gap. The CDR3 loop spans 16 amino acids. Per germline, CDR1 SGHTA and CDR2 FQGNSA. CDR3 region: CASSLTRTAGANVLTF. The CDR3 bases are TGTGCCAGCAGCTTAACTCGGACAGCTGGGGCCAACGTCCTGACTTTC.

The V gene is TRBV27, the J gene TRBJ2-3, with a weak D call TRBD2 (6 bases). The length of the CDR3 is 14 residues. CDR1 is MNHEY and CDR2 is SMNVEV in the germline V gene (reference sequence). The germline V and J ends were trimmed by 5 bases and 2 bases, with 11 bases remaining between them. In DNA form, the CDR3 reads TGTGCCAGCAGTACTCGGGGGTACACAGATACGCAGTATTTT. The encoded protein is CASSTRGYTDTQYF.

This clonotype has only a few counts. The chain uses TRBV25-1 and TRBJ2-7; no clear D. The CDR3 runs to 12 residues. CDR1 MGHDK and CDR2 SYGVNS come from the germline V gene. V shed 10 bases and J shed 3 bases, with 13 bases lying between them. CDR3 in DNA: TGTGCCACCCAGGCAACAGTCTACGAGCAGTACTTC. Its translation is CATQATVYEQYF.

The CDR3 region has the DNA TGCGCCAGCAGCCAAGAAGTAGCTTTCCCCGACAATGAGCAGTTCTTC. This gives the protein CASSQEVAFPDNEQFF. The chain couples TRBV4-1 to TRBJ2-1, with no clear D. V was clipped by 0 bases and J by 5 bases, with 14 bases between them. The CDR3 loop spans 16 amino acids. Per the germline V gene, CDR1 is MGHRA and CDR2 is YSYEKL.